Included here is one T cell receptor beta chain sequence, with context. This sample was included in a study of blood T cell repertoires in COVID-19. Assay used: immunoSEQ multiplex PCR; TCRdb lists only in-frame clones, some missing. The sample yields about 180,000 clones, roughly four fifths seen once. V was cut by 3 bases and J by 4 bases, with 9 bases left in between. CDR1 MRHNA and CDR2 SNTAGT come from the germline V gene. CDR3 length: 13 residues. The sequence was obtained from a human donor in a cohort sampled during active COVID-19. Sequencing was carried out using peripheral blood. V usage is TRBV6-4 and J usage is TRBJ1-1; no clear D. The CDR3 here is CASSEGEFTEAFF. DNA of the CDR3: TGTGCCAGCAGTGAAGGAGAGTTCACTGAAGCTTTCTTT.